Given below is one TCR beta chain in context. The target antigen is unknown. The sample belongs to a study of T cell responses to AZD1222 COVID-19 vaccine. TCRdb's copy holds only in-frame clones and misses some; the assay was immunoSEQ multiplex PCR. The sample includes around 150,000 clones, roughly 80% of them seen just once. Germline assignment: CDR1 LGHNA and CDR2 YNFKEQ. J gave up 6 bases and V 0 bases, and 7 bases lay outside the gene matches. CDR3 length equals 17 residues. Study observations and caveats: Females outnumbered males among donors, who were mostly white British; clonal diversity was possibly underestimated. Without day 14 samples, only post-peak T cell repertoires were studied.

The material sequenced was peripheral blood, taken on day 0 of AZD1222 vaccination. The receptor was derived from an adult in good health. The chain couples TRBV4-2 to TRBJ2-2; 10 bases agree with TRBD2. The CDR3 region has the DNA TGTGCCAGCAGCCAAGAACTAGCGGGGAATCTTGCCGGGGAGCTGTTTTTT. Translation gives CASSQELAGNLAGELFF.